This TCR beta chain is from a study of T cell repertoires in cytomegalovirus infection. Study-wide findings and caveats: Frequencies of public TCR beta families were cumulated, and this identified carriers of CMV plus the relevant HLA.

Using its own MiXCR run on the reads, TCRdb lists one record per CDR3 protein. The table records some 800,000 distinct CDR3 sequences, approximately 32% of them present only once. A remark on this clonotype: The antigen is not known.

CDR1 and CDR2 (germline): LGHNT, FRNRAP. Deletions cut 0 bases from V and 6 bases from J, with 8 bases between. The CDR3 covers 13 residues. This chain joins TRBV12-5 and TRBJ2-5; D is undetermined. This clonotype was sampled from a human donor in good health (CMV status not recorded). Some clones in this sample may be carry-over from other donors' samples. The input for sequencing was cultured CD8+ T cells from PBMCs, taken from culture after CMV antigen stimulation. The CDR3 spells CASGLVPPQTQYF. The DNA for the CDR3 is TGTGCTAGTGGTTTGGTACCCCCCCAGACCCAGTACTTC. Complete variable domain (other parts from reference TRBV12-5 and TRBJ2-5): DARVTQTPRHKVTEMGQEVTMRCQPILGHNTVFWYRQTMMQGLELLAYFRNRAPLDDSGMPKDRFSAEMPDATLATLKIQPSEPRDSAVYFCASGLVPPQTQYFGPGTRLLVL.